This is a list of T cell receptor beta chains from one sample in a study of T cell responses to AZD1222 COVID-19 vaccine. Only in-frame clones appear in the TCRdb table, and some are missing; sequencing was by immunoSEQ multiplex PCR. The sample consists of approximately 80,000 clones, 75% to 90% of them appearing once. Specimen: peripheral blood, collected on day 0 of AZD1222 vaccination. Receptors were obtained from an adult in good health. Each CDR3 is given with its conserved first and last residue. D genes are given only for firm matches. Clone size, where shown, is once, few, many, or a class for clones that have expanded.

cdr3_nt cdr3_aa v_call d_call clone_size j_call
TGTGCCAGCAGTGCCGTTCCTGGGAGGGGAAACACCATATATTTT CASSAVPGRGNTIYF TRBV28 NA few TRBJ1-3
TGTGCCAGCAGCGTAAATGACAGGGCAACTGGAAACACCATATATTTT CASSVNDRATGNTIYF TRBV9 TRBD1 NA TRBJ1-3
TGTGCCAGCACCGACCCCCGGGGGTCCTACGAGCAGTACTTC CASTDPRGSYEQYF TRBV2 NA NA TRBJ2-7
TGTGCCAGCAGCCTACGAGGTGAGGGGGCTAACTATGGCTACACCTTC CASSLRGEGANYGYTF TRBV9 NA few TRBJ1-2
TGTGCCAGCAGCTTCGGGCTAGCGGGGACAACTAGCACAGATACGCAGTATTTT CASSFGLAGTTSTDTQYF TRBV7-9 TRBD2 NA TRBJ2-3
TGTGCCAGCGAAGCGAGACAGGGGGCCGGCCAGCCCCAGCATTTT CASEARQGAGQPQHF TRBV27 TRBD1 NA TRBJ1-5
TGTGCCAGCAGCTCTCGAGGGGGCGGTGAAAAACTGTTTTTT CASSSRGGGEKLFF TRBV7-2 TRBD1 NA TRBJ1-4
TGTGCCAGCAGCGGGCCGGGGGGCACAGATACGCAGTATTTT CASSGPGGTDTQYF TRBV7-9 NA NA TRBJ2-3
TGTGCCAGCAGCCTCCCCGGGCTAGCGGGGGAAACTACGCAGTATTTT CASSLPGLAGETTQYF TRBV5-6 TRBD2 NA TRBJ2-3
TGTGCCAGCAGCGCCGGAGGGGAACATGAAAAACTGTTTTTT CASSAGGEHEKLFF TRBV9 NA NA TRBJ1-4
TGTGCCAGCAGTTTTAGGACGGTTGGGCCGAGCGGGGGGCGCTCCTACGAGCAGTACTTC CASSFRTVGPSGGRSYEQYF TRBV27 TRBD2 NA TRBJ2-7
TGTGCCAGTACCGGCGGGGGGGAAGAGACCCAGTACTTC CASTGGGEETQYF TRBV19 TRBD2 NA TRBJ2-5
TGTGCCAGCACCCCGACCGGAATAGAATCCGGGGCCAACGTCCTGACTTTC CASTPTGIESGANVLTF TRBV27 NA NA TRBJ2-6
TGTGCCAGCAGCGCGAACAGGGGTTTTGACACTGAAGCTTTCTTT CASSANRGFDTEAFF TRBV11-2 TRBD1 NA TRBJ1-1
TGTGCCAGCAAACCCCGGGCAGGCAGCTCCTATAATTCACCCCTCCACTTT CASKPRAGSSYNSPLHF TRBV2 NA NA TRBJ1-6
TGTGCCAGCAGCTTAGGGACGTCCAATTCACCCCTCCACTTT CASSLGTSNSPLHF TRBV7-2 NA once TRBJ1-6
TGTGCCAGCAAATTCGCCGAGCAGTACTTC CASKFAEQYF TRBV6-5 NA NA TRBJ2-7
TGTGCCATCACCGGGGCGCCCGGCAATGAGCAGTTCTTC CAITGAPGNEQFF TRBV10-3 NA NA TRBJ2-1
TGTGCCAGCAGTTCCGTGACAGGGAACTATGGCTACACCTTC CASSSVTGNYGYTF TRBV6-5 TRBD1 NA TRBJ1-2
TGTGCCAGCAGCTACGGACAGAACTCCTACACAGATACGCAGTATTTT CASSYGQNSYTDTQYF TRBV7-3 NA few TRBJ2-3
TGTGCCTGGAGTGTATTGATCGCTGAAAAACTGTTTTTT CAWSVLIAEKLFF TRBV30 NA NA TRBJ1-4
TGTGCCAGCACCCTTAGATCGGTGCAGGGTGGTTCACCCCTCCACTTT CASTLRSVQGGSPLHF TRBV7-2 NA NA TRBJ1-6
TGTGCCAGCAGCGTGCGGGTACGCAATCAGCCCCAGCATTTT CASSVRVRNQPQHF TRBV5-8 NA few TRBJ1-5
TGTGCCAGCAGTTTGGGGGCCGCCTTCCAGGGGGGCTACACCTTC CASSLGAAFQGGYTF TRBV27 NA NA TRBJ1-2
TGTGCCAGCAGCTCTTGGGGACTCGGTCCTGAAAAACTGTTTTTT CASSSWGLGPEKLFF TRBV7-6 NA NA TRBJ1-4
TGTGCCAGCAGCCTGGACAGGGTGCAGGAAAAACTGTTTTTT CASSLDRVQEKLFF TRBV28 TRBD1 NA TRBJ1-4
TGTGCCAGCAGCTCCATGTGGGGAAGCTCCTACGAGCAGTACTTC CASSSMWGSSYEQYF TRBV7-9 NA NA TRBJ2-7
TGTGCCAGCAGCCTCCAGGGACAGGCGAACACTGAAGCTTTCTTT CASSLQGQANTEAFF TRBV7-6 TRBD1 NA TRBJ1-1
TGTGCCAGCAGTCCCAGGTCCCGTTTGAACACTGAAGCTTTCTTT CASSPRSRLNTEAFF TRBV27 NA NA TRBJ1-1
TGTGCCAGCAGCTTAGATAGTATTTTGGGCGAGCAGTACTTC CASSLDSILGEQYF TRBV11-2 NA NA TRBJ2-7
TGTGCCAGCAGCATTTCTCAACAGGGGCCCAACACCGGGGAGCTGTTTTTT CASSISQQGPNTGELFF TRBV9 TRBD1 NA TRBJ2-2
TGTGCCACCAGTGATTTGGGCGAATCCTACAATGAGCAGTTCTTC CATSDLGESYNEQFF TRBV24-1 NA NA TRBJ2-1
TGTGCCAGCAGCCAAGCACCTAGCGGGGTGGGGGAGACCCAGTACTTC CASSQAPSGVGETQYF TRBV4-2 TRBD2 NA TRBJ2-5
TGTGCCTGGAGTGCAGGGGCCGCCAAGCCTCAGCATTTT CAWSAGAAKPQHF TRBV30 NA NA TRBJ1-5
TGTGCCAGTCGAAACACGGACAGGGGGACAGATACGCAGTATTTT CASRNTDRGTDTQYF TRBV19 TRBD1 NA TRBJ2-3
TGTGCCAGCAGCTCGCCAGCTTTAGGGCGGATTGAAGCTTTCTTT CASSSPALGRIEAFF TRBV5-8 NA NA TRBJ1-1
TGCGCCAGCAGCCACGGCGCGCCTAGGGACTTAAAAAACATTCAGTACTTC CASSHGAPRDLKNIQYF TRBV4-1 NA NA TRBJ2-4
TGTGCCAGCAGCCAAGATTCCGGGACAGGGTTTTCACCCCTCCACTTT CASSQDSGTGFSPLHF TRBV3-1/TRBV3-2 TRBD1 NA TRBJ1-6
TGTGCCAGCAGCGATGAATTAGGAACAGATACGCAGTATTTT CASSDELGTDTQYF TRBV5-4 NA NA TRBJ2-3
TGTGCCAGCAGCGCCCAGGGGTTCTCTGGAAACACCATATATTTT CASSAQGFSGNTIYF TRBV6-5 NA NA TRBJ1-3
TGTGCCAGCAGTGACGGGACAAACACCGGGGAGCTGTTTTTT CASSDGTNTGELFF TRBV6-4 NA NA TRBJ2-2
TGTGCCATCAGTGAGTCGGCAACTGAAGCTTTCTTT CAISESATEAFF TRBV10-3 NA NA TRBJ1-1
TGTGCCAGCAGCCAAGTTCCGGGGTTCAATGAGCAGTTCTTC CASSQVPGFNEQFF TRBV3-1/TRBV3-2 NA NA TRBJ2-1
TGTGCCAGCACAAAAGGACTGCCGAACACTGAAGCTTTCTTT CASTKGLPNTEAFF TRBV28 NA NA TRBJ1-1
TGTGCCAGCAGTTCCAGGGACAGGGGTTTGGGCTACACCTTC CASSSRDRGLGYTF TRBV27 TRBD1 NA TRBJ1-2
TGTGCCAGCAGTCCAGGTTCTCCAAATCAGCCCCAGCATTTT CASSPGSPNQPQHF TRBV2 NA once TRBJ1-5